These T cell receptor beta chains were read from a single sample in a study of blood T cell repertoires in COVID-19. Assay: immunoSEQ multiplex PCR; the TCRdb copy retains only in-frame clones and omits some. The table records just over 90,000 clones, around four fifths of them present only once. Specimen: peripheral blood. The receptors shown here come from a human donor in a cohort sampled during active COVID-19. CDR3s include the opening cysteine and the closing phenylalanine or tryptophan.

cdr3_length	v_call	j_call	cdr3_aa
14	TRBV10-3	TRBJ2-1	CAISELGSYNEQFF
14	TRBV3-1/TRBV3-2	TRBJ1-5	CASSRGLGNQPQHF
18	TRBV21-1	TRBJ2-1	CASSKEKDGGTGYNEQFF
15	TRBV6-5	TRBJ2-7	CASSYRGRLVYEQYF
16	TRBV7-8	TRBJ2-3	CASSLRDRGSTDTQYF
14	TRBV18	TRBJ2-1	CASSRADSYNEQFF
16	TRBV19	TRBJ1-4	CASSLRRSRGDEKLFF
13	TRBV25-1	TRBJ2-3	CASTGTNTDTQYF
15	TRBV7-2	TRBJ2-7	CASSFTRTSAYEQYF
14	TRBV3-1/TRBV3-2	TRBJ2-3	CASGRRGTTDTQYF
18	TRBV4-1	TRBJ2-5	CASSPGTSGGPLQETQYF
15	TRBV5-1	TRBJ2-5	CASKNLAGSQETQYF
18	TRBV5-1	TRBJ2-3	CASSSKVPGLADTDTQYF
18	TRBV24-1	TRBJ2-2	CATSDLGGLAGDTGELFF
15	TRBV6-5	TRBJ2-3	CASSPTGGRTDTQYF
13	TRBV19	TRBJ1-6	CASSQRQYSPLHF
14	TRBV6-5	TRBJ2-1	CASRGLAGAYEQFF